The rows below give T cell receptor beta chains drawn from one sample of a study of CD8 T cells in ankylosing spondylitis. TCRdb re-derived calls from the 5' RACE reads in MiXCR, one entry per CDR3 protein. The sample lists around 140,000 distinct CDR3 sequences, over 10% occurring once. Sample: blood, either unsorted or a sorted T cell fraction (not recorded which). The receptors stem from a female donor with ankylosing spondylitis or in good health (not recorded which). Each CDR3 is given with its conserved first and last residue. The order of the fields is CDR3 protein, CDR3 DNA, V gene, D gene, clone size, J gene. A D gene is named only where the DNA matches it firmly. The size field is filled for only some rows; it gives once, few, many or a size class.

CDR3aa: CASSPSGRVYTGELFF
CDR3nt: TGTGCCAGCAGCCCCTCCGGCAGGGTGTACACCGGGGAGCTGTTTTTT
v_gene: TRBV7-9
d_gene: -
abundance: many
j_gene: TRBJ2-2

CDR3aa: CASSSLLPGGTQYF
CDR3nt: TGCGCCAGCAGCTCCTTGTTGCCAGGTGGGACCCAGTACTTC
v_gene: TRBV5-1
d_gene: -
abundance: many
j_gene: TRBJ2-5

CDR3aa: CASSLGTGSNTGELFF
CDR3nt: TGTGCCAGCAGCTTAGGGACAGGCTCGAACACCGGGGAGCTGTTTTTT
v_gene: TRBV7-8
d_gene: TRBD1
abundance: few
j_gene: TRBJ2-2

CDR3aa: CASSRASGSPYNEQFF
CDR3nt: TGTGCCAGCTCGAGGGCTAGCGGGAGTCCCTACAATGAGCAGTTCTTC
v_gene: TRBV2
d_gene: TRBD2
abundance: many
j_gene: TRBJ2-1

CDR3aa: CASSPSTGYNEQFF
CDR3nt: TGTGCCAGCAGCCCTTCGACAGGGTACAATGAGCAGTTCTTC
v_gene: TRBV27
d_gene: TRBD1
abundance: many
j_gene: TRBJ2-1

CDR3aa: CASSLGVLTEAFF
CDR3nt: TGTGCCAGCAGTTTAGGGGTTCTCACTGAAGCTTTCTTT
v_gene: TRBV12-3/TRBV12-4
d_gene: -
abundance: -
j_gene: TRBJ1-1

CDR3aa: CSARDSGRARNEQFF
CDR3nt: TGCAGTGCTAGAGATAGCGGGAGGGCGAGAAATGAGCAGTTCTTC
v_gene: TRBV20-1
d_gene: TRBD2
abundance: many
j_gene: TRBJ2-1

CDR3aa: CATSDSPQISYNEQFF
CDR3nt: TGTGCCACCAGTGATTCCCCACAGATATCCTACAATGAGCAGTTCTTC
v_gene: TRBV24-1
d_gene: -
abundance: many
j_gene: TRBJ2-1

CDR3aa: CSVVGGGLRTGELFF
CDR3nt: TGCAGCGTTGTAGGGGGAGGATTACGGACCGGGGAGCTGTTTTTT
v_gene: TRBV29-1
d_gene: -
abundance: many
j_gene: TRBJ2-2

CDR3aa: CASSPRERGVWTEAFF
CDR3nt: TGTGCCAGCAGTCCTCGGGAGAGGGGTGTTTGGACTGAAGCTTTCTTT
v_gene: TRBV7-9
d_gene: -
abundance: many
j_gene: TRBJ1-1

CDR3aa: CASSMTGIFYGYTF
CDR3nt: TGCGCCAGCAGCATGACAGGGATCTTCTATGGCTACACCTTC
v_gene: TRBV5-1
d_gene: TRBD1
abundance: few
j_gene: TRBJ1-2

CDR3aa: CASSLMRGTEAFF
CDR3nt: TGTGCCAGCAGCTTAATGAGAGGGACTGAAGCTTTCTTT
v_gene: TRBV11-1
d_gene: -
abundance: -
j_gene: TRBJ1-1

CDR3aa: CASSQDSAAAYNEQFF
CDR3nt: TGCGCCAGCAGCCAAGATTCTGCAGCCGCCTACAATGAGCAGTTCTTC
v_gene: TRBV4-1
d_gene: -
abundance: many
j_gene: TRBJ2-1

CDR3aa: CASSGGGSNQPQHF
CDR3nt: TGTGCCAGCAGTGGTGGGGGTAGCAATCAGCCCCAGCATTTT
v_gene: TRBV28
d_gene: -
abundance: many
j_gene: TRBJ1-5

CDR3aa: CASSYSGTGLYEQYF
CDR3nt: TGTGCCAGCAGTTACTCGGGGACAGGGCTCTACGAGCAGTACTTC
v_gene: TRBV6-5
d_gene: TRBD1
abundance: many
j_gene: TRBJ2-7